The T cell receptor beta chain under discussion was sequenced for a study of STAT5B mutations in CD4+ large granular lymphocyte leukemia. The V and J ends lost 5 bases and 4 bases, in that order; junction bases with no gene match: 10. Per the germline V gene, CDR1 is SGHTA and CDR2 is FQGNSA. The CDR3 sequence is 16 residues long. The assay was run at survey level. Under the authors' procedure: Lowest detectable productive clonotype frequency was 2.59 x 10-5. TCRdb keeps only in-frame clones here, not all; method: immunoSEQ multiplex PCR. V and J calls and clone size are copied from that table; D and trimming were computed from the DNA. The table shows approximately 32,000 clones, with about 91% occurring only once.

The specimen was CD4+ T cells from blood buffy coats. V is TRBV7-2 and J is TRBJ1-1, with 10 bases aligning to TRBD1. The clonotype originates from a human donor in good health. The DNA for the CDR3 is TGTGCCAGCAGCCGATGGTTGACAGGGGGCGGCACTGAAGCTTTCTTT. This sequence encodes CASSRWLTGGGTEAFF.